The entry below describes one TCR beta chain. The antigen remains undetermined. PCR amplification relied on 60 Vbeta primers (plus 13 Jbeta primers). TCRdb's copy holds only in-frame clones and misses some; the assay was immunoSEQ multiplex PCR. The data contain about 200,000 clones, nearly 80% of them singletons. The data belong to a study of cytomegalovirus exposure and HLA in healthy donors. As for the study in general: Sequencing of roughly 180 million T cells in an earlier analysis found some 100 million unique TCR beta sequences. Study conclusions and caveats: The study dropped some indistinguishable V segments, TRBV6-2 and TRBV6-3 among them.

Trimming took 2 bases from V and 3 from J, leaving 10 bases between them. Germline CDR1 LNHDA, CDR2 SQIVND (reference sequence). This CDR3 contains 15 residues. V is TRBV19 and J is TRBJ1-4; D may be TRBD1 (6 bases). Sequenced: PBMCs. The origin of this receptor is a young man in good health and CMV-seronegative. CDR3 loop: CASSISQGSNEKLFF. The CDR3 DNA follows: TGTGCCAGTAGTATATCGCAGGGGTCTAATGAAAAACTGTTTTTT.